This T cell receptor (beta chain) was sequenced for a study of CD4+ T cells in melanoma. Findings of the study overall: Neoantigen-specific CD4+ T cells in melanoma reportedly had diverse differentiation states. CD8+ T cell, macrophage and B cell function reportedly correlated with neoantigen-specific CD4+ T cells.

There are 16 residues in the CDR3. Trimming took 4 bases from V and 7 from J, leaving 17 bases between them. Germline CDR1 is SEHNR and CDR2 is FQNEAQ (reference sequence). Produced via immunoSEQ multiplex PCR; TCRdb's table is partial and in-frame only. The table lists some 10,000 clones, about 65% of them singletons, with approximately 10% in the top ten. A word on this clone: The antigen remains undetermined.

This chain joins TRBV7-9 and TRBJ1-6; D gene ambiguous. This clonotype originated in a human donor with melanoma. The specimen was cells from a culture (not recorded whether cultured in vitro). CDR3 DNA: TGTGCCAGCAGCTCTTTGCGAGGTGGGCGGAATTCACCCCTCCACTTT. Translation: CASSSLRGGRNSPLHF.